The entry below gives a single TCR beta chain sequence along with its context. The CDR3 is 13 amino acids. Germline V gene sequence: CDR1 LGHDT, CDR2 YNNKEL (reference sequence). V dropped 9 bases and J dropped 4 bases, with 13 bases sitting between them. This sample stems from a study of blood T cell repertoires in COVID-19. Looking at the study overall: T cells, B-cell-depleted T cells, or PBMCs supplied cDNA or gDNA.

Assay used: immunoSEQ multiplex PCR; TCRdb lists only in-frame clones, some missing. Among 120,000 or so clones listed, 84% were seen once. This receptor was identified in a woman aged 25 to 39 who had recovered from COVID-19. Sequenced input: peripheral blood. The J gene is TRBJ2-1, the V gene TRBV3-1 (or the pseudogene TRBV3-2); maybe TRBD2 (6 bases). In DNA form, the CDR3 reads TGTGCCAGTATGGGGGGTAATTACAATGAGCAGTTCTTC. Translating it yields CASMGGNYNEQFF.